Below are 16 T cell receptor beta chains sequenced from a single sample in a study of shared clonotypes between healthy human individuals. Assay: immunoSEQ multiplex PCR; the TCRdb copy retains only in-frame clones and omits some. Of approximately 1,500,000 clones detected, 98% appear once; the ten largest clones hold 0.45%. Sequencing was done on a sample of naive CD4+ T cells sorted from blood. Subset: CD45RA+ positively selected. All receptors derive from a man aged 25 to 45 in good health.

This chain uses TRBV15 with TRBJ2-2; no reliable D call. The V gene's germline CDR1 is LNHNV and CDR2 YYDKDF (reference sequence). Deletions cut 9 bases from V and 2 bases from J, with 16 bases between. The CDR3 extends over 15 amino acids. CDR3 loop: CATTFIGDNTGELFF. In DNA, the CDR3 is TGTGCCACTACGTTCATAGGAGATAACACCGGGGAGCTGTTTTTT.

As to this clone: Other DNA sequences within the sample encode an identical CDR3. The CDR3 is CSAGSSYEQYF. CDR3 DNA sequence: TGCAGTGCAGGGAGCTCCTACGAGCAGTACTTC. The chain uses TRBV20-1 and TRBJ2-7; D may be TRBD2 (5 bases). V shed 6 bases and J shed 0 bases, with 6 bases lying between them. CDR1 is DFQATT, CDR2 SNEGSKA, per germline (reference sequence). This CDR3 contains 11 residues.

The rearrangement uses TRBV18 and TRBJ2-1; the D is unclear. The CDR3 sequence is 12 residues long. Germline V lookup: CDR1 KGHSH, CDR2 LQKENI. Trimming shortened V by 3 bases and J by 10 bases, and 10 bases separated the two germline ends. CDR3 protein: CASSPGPPEQFF. The DNA of the CDR3 is TGTGCCAGCTCACCCGGACCCCCCGAGCAGTTCTTC.

The chain joins TRBV9 to TRBJ2-2; D perhaps matches TRBD1 (5 bases). Trimming took off 0 bases at V and 5 bases at J, with 8 bases between the two ends. Germline CDR1 SGDLS, CDR2 YYNGEE. The CDR3 spans 14 residues. CDR3 region: CASSVGTSTGELFF. Here the CDR3 DNA reads TGTGCCAGCAGCGTAGGGACATCAACCGGGGAGCTGTTTTTT.

The rearrangement links TRBV21-1 to TRBJ2-7; the table's TRBD2 call for D was not verified on the DNA. TRBV21-1 is recorded as a pseudogene. The CDR3 sequence is 15 residues long. In DNA form, the CDR3 reads TGTGCCAGCAGCAAAGACGCGAGGGTTAGGGACGAGCAGTACTTC. This gives the protein CASSKDARVRDEQYF.

The chain links TRBV7-9 to TRBJ1-2; unclear D gene. V was shortened by 1 base and J by 5 bases, with 11 bases between the two germline ends. The germline V gene has CDR1 SEHNR and CDR2 FQNEAQ (reference sequence). The CDR3 consists of 14 residues. The CDR3 is CASSLVSLFYGYTF. CDR3 DNA: TGTGCCAGCAGCTTAGTCTCACTGTTTTATGGCTACACCTTC.

A remark on this clone: In the same sample, other DNA sequences code for this CDR3. The chain's CDR3 is CASSLDFTDTQYF. As DNA, the CDR3 is TGTGCCAGCAGCTTAGACTTCACAGATACGCAGTATTTT. The gene calls are TRBV7-7 and TRBJ2-3; D ambiguous. CDR1 and CDR2 (germline): SSHAT, FNYEAQ (reference sequence). CDR3 length equals 13 residues. V lost 1 base to trimming and J lost 2 bases, with 4 bases between them.

V and J are TRBV6-1 and TRBJ2-3; 9 bases line up with TRBD1. The CDR3 is made up of 17 amino acids. V shed 2 bases and J 0 bases; nucleotides not matched to a gene: 6. The germline gives CDR1 MNHNS, CDR2 SASEGT. The CDR3, as DNA: TGTGCCAGCAGTGAAATGGGACAGGGTCTGAGCACAGATACGCAGTATTTT. Translated: CASSEMGQGLSTDTQYF.

V gene TRBV28 combines with J gene TRBJ2-2; D gene unclear. V was shortened by 7 bases and J by 4 bases, with 10 bases between the two germline ends. Looked up from germline, CDR1 is MDHEN and CDR2 is SYDVKM. This CDR3 comprises 13 residues. CDR3 sequence reads: CASTPGVTGELFF. DNA for the CDR3: TGTGCCAGCACCCCCGGAGTCACCGGGGAGCTGTTTTTT.

V gene TRBV14 combines with J gene TRBJ2-7; D is possibly TRBD2 (6 bases). V gave up 4 bases and J gave up 0 bases, with 22 bases separating them. This CDR3 has 18 amino acids. The germline V gene has CDR1 SGHDN and CDR2 FVKESK. The CDR3 here is CASSPSVPAEGLSYEQYF. The CDR3 DNA reads TGTGCCAGCAGCCCCTCCGTGCCCGCGGAGGGTCTCTCCTACGAGCAGTACTTC.

The chain links TRBV6-5 to TRBJ2-1, with D perhaps TRBD2 (5 bases). Germline loops: CDR1 MNHEY, CDR2 SVGAGI. Trimming cost V 2 bases and J 3 bases, with 8 bases left between them. This CDR3 is 14 amino acids long. In DNA form, the CDR3 reads TGTGCCAGCAGTTACCTAGCCAGCTACAATGAGCAGTTCTTC. The encoded protein is CASSYLASYNEQFF.

The J gene is TRBJ2-7, the V gene TRBV7-8; weak D call: TRBD1 (7 bases). The CDR3 runs 16 residues. Germline V gives CDR1 SGHVS, CDR2 FQNEAQ. The germline V and J ends were trimmed by 7 bases and 3 bases, with 22 bases remaining between them. This CDR3 is CASTPGGLPDFYEQYF. The CDR3 DNA follows: TGTGCCAGCACCCCAGGGGGGCTACCGGACTTCTACGAGCAGTACTTC.

This sequence joins TRBV2 and TRBJ1-3, with 7 bases aligning to TRBD1. V gave up 11 bases and J gave up 0 bases; unmatched junction bases: 10. This CDR3 region has 15 residues. The germline V gene encodes CDR1 SNHLY and CDR2 FYNNEI. CDR3 in DNA: TGTGCCGGAAGACAGGGCCCGTACTCTGGAAACACCATATATTTT. It specifies CAGRQGPYSGNTIYF.

The V gene is TRBV28, the J gene TRBJ2-3, with 7 bases matching TRBD1. Germline V gene lookup returns CDR1 MDHEN and CDR2 SYDVKM. CDR3 length: 15 amino acids. With V trimmed by 5 bases and J by 1 base, 6 bases remained unmatched. The CDR3 spells CASSDDRVGTDTQYF. The CDR3 DNA sequence: TGTGCCAGCAGTGACGACAGGGTAGGCACAGATACGCAGTATTTT.

This chain uses TRBV9 with TRBJ2-1; D is tentatively TRBD1 or TRBD2 (5 bases each). V lost 4 bases, J lost 10 bases, and 15 bases lay in between. Germline CDR1 reads SGDLS; CDR2 reads YYNGEE. The CDR3 extends over 13 amino acids. CDR3 DNA sequence: TGTGCCAGCAGCAGAGGGGTGGTCATGGAGCAGTTCTTC. It translates to CASSRGVVMEQFF.

V and J are TRBV5-6 and TRBJ2-2; D not certain. The CDR3 runs to 12 residues. Germline CDR1 reads SGHDT; CDR2 reads YYEEEE. Trimming removed 8 bases from V and 5 bases from J, with 10 bases in between. The DNA for the CDR3 is TGTGCCAGTGGTTGGAAGACCGGGGAGCTGTTTTTT. As protein: CASGWKTGELFF.